This T cell receptor (beta chain) was recovered during a study of OX40 agonist ivuxolimab in advanced cancers. About the study: Allowance was made for prior anti-PD-1, anti-PD-L1 or anti-CTLA-4 therapy, and roughly 40% had some. Study findings and constraints: Among the lowest levels of clonal expansion were found in partial responders at 0.1-3.0 mg/kg. A proportion of nonresponders additionally exhibited low normalized T-cell clonal expansion.

This clone was observed once. As yet, its antigen is unknown. Other DNA variants within this sample encode the same CDR3. V was shortened by 0 bases and J by 1 base, with 8 bases between the two germline ends. CDR3 length equals 15 residues. The germline CDR1 and CDR2 sequences are SGHTA and FQGNSA. Generated by immunoSEQ multiplex PCR, the TCRdb table keeps only in-frame clones and is missing some. Of roughly 81,000 clones detected, around 94% appear once; the ten largest clones hold roughly 9.6%. This rearrangement joins TRBV7-2 to TRBJ2-3, with D unresolved. This sequence originates from an adult with an advanced solid tumor such as melanoma, head and neck, liver or kidney cancer. Sample: CD4+ or CD8+ T cells sorted from blood, taken in a trial of the OX40 agonist ivuxolimab. The CDR3 here is CASSLANIRTDTQYF. DNA of the CDR3: TGTGCCAGCAGCTTAGCTAACATCCGCACAGATACGCAGTATTTT.